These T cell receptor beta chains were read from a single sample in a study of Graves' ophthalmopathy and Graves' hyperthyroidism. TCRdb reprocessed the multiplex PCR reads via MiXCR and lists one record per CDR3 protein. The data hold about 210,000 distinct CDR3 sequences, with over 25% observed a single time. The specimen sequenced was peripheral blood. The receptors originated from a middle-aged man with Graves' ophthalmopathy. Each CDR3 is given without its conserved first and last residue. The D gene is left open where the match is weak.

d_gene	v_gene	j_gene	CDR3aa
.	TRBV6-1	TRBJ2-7	ASSEGNSPYYEQY
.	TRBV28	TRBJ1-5	ASSNLFSNQPQH
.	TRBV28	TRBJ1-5	ASSSPARAMRPQH
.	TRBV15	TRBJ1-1	ATSRGAQARDTEAF
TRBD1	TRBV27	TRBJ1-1	ASSQTGVGTEAF
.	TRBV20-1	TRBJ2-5	SARDGSQETQY
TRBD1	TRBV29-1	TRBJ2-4	SVTDRDLAKNIQY
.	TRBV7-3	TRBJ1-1	ASSPTGTPN
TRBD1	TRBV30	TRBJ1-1	AWTLWTGGDTEAF
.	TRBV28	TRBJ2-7	ASSSGTSLYYEQY
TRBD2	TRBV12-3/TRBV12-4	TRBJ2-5	ASSRLAGGETQY
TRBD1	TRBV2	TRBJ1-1	ASTRPGTGSEAF
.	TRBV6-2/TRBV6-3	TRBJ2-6	ASSPYTGAGANVLT
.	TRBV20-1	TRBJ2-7	SAQGGSGGPYEQY
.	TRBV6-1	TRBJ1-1	ASSRDENTEAF
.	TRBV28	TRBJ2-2	ASNGNTGELF
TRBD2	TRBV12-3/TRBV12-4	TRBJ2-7	ASTLGLAEQY
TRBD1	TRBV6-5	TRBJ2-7	ASSYSTGGGNEQY
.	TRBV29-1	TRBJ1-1	SVEGYEAF
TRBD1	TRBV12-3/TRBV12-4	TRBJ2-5	ASSDRGQWQETQY
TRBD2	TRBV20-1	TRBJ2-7	SARALAGVSYEQY
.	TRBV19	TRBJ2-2	ATRRAGELF
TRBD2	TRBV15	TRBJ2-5	ATSRDLTSGRETQY
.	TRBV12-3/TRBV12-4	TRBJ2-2	ASSLFLGRSMGELF
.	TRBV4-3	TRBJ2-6	ASSPGSGANVLT
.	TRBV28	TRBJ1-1	ASIGQMNTEAF
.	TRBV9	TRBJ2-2	ASSVASRGNTGELF
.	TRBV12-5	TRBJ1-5	ASGSGPLPQH
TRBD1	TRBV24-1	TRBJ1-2	ATSGATGTGGSGYT
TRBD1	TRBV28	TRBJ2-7	ASTPGQGYEQY
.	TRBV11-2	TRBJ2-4	ASSLGVGENIQY
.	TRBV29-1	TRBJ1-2	SVDEGPGATNYGYT
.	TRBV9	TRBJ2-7	ASSQTQGRDEQY
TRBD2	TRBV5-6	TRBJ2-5	ASSLELAGLQETQY
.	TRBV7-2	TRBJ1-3	ASSLGHPGSGNTIY
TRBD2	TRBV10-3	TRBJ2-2	ATSGTSGPANTGELF
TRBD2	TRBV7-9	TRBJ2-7	ASSSSGGREQY
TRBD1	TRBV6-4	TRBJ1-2	ASSAPDRAGNYGYT
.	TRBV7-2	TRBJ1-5	ASSPMSNRGNQPQH
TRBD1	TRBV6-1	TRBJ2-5	ASSDDRARETQY
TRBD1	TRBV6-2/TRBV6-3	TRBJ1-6	ASSGQGSSPLH
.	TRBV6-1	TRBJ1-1	ASRAGAEAF
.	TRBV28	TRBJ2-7	ASRSRSSYEQY
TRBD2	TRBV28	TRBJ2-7	ASSLSRVFPGVAGVPYEQY
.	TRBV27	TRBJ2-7	ATRQEFSYEQY
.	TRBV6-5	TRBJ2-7	ASSLNYQGPHDEQY
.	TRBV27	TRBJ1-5	ASKGHSNQPQH
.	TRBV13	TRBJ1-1	ASSISGNTEAF
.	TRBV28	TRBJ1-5	ASSPMKAYSNQPQH
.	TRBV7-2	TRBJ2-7	ASSLSPTAEPPYEQY
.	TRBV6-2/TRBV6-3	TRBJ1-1	ASRTRGNTEAF
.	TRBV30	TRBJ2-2	AWSRRTGELF
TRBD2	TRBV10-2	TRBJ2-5	ASTGGRKREWGETQY
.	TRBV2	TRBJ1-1	ASYPRDGSRNTEAF